This paragraph reports one TCR beta chain. Antigen: not known. This sample was included in a study of response to subunit inactivated influenza vaccine. V lost 5 bases and J 5 bases, leaving 12 bases between the germline ends. Germline loops: CDR1 SEHNR, CDR2 FQNEAQ (reference sequence). This CDR3 is 14 amino acids long. Study results and limitations: It was suggested by the authors that few new T cells are recruited by each seasonal influenza vaccination.

MiXCR, run by TCRdb on the RT-PCR reads, gives a single entry per CDR3 protein. Of about 620,000 distinct CDR3 sequences in the sample, over 9.5% were seen once. The chain recombines TRBV7-9 with TRBJ2-2; maybe TRBD1 (6 bases). The sequence was collected from a middle-aged man who received an inactivated influenza vaccine. The sample was PBMCs from blood, taken on the day of vaccination. The CDR3 bases are TGTGCCAGCAGCGCTCAGGGGATTACCGGGGAGCTGTTTTTT. It specifies CASSAQGITGELFF.